These 10 T cell receptor beta chains share one sample of origin, sequenced in a study of yellow fever vaccine responses in identical twins. TCRdb fed the RT-PCR reads into MiXCR, producing one record per CDR3 protein. The sample consists of 30,000 to 35,000 distinct CDR3 sequences, less than 70% of them appearing once. The specimen was T cells from blood (PBMCs), unsorted or a sorted subset (not recorded which), collected before or after yellow fever vaccination (not recorded which). The receptors here all came from a woman between 18 and 30 years old who received the yellow fever vaccine.

This chain links TRBV28 with TRBJ2-3; D may match TRBD1 or TRBD2 (6 bases each). This CDR3 has 15 amino acids. Germline assignment: CDR1 MDHEN and CDR2 SYDVKM. Trimming removed 7 bases from V and 2 bases from J, with 16 bases in between. CDR3 in amino acids: CASIEGGSNTDTQYF. In DNA, the CDR3 is TGTGCCAGCATCGAGGGGGGCAGCAACACAGATACGCAGTATTTT.

The V and J genes are TRBV28 and TRBJ1-2, with D perhaps TRBD1 (5 bases). The germline V gene has CDR1 MDHEN and CDR2 SYDVKM. The CDR3 sequence is 12 residues long. Trimming shortened V by 1 base and J by 7 bases, and 7 bases separated the two germline ends. CDR3 sequence reads: CASSLSGRGYTF. CDR3 coding DNA: TGTGCCAGCAGTTTATCAGGGCGTGGCTACACCTTC.

Only a few counts were recorded for this clonotype. V is TRBV28 and J is TRBJ2-4; 8 bases map to TRBD2. Losses at the gene ends were 4 bases for V and 1 base for J; bases not matched to a gene: 3. CDR3 size: 15 residues. Germline-derived CDR1 and CDR2 are MDHEN and SYDVKM. CDR3 residues: CASSYGGGAKNIQYF. In nucleotides, the CDR3 is TGTGCCAGCAGTTACGGCGGGGGGGCCAAAAACATTCAGTACTTC.

V and J are TRBV7-2 and TRBJ1-1; D call uncertain. Per germline, CDR1 SGHTA and CDR2 FQGNSA. This CDR3 region has 13 residues. Trimming left V 1 base short and J 1 base short, with 4 bases between. CDR3 sequence: CASSLGSNTEAFF. For the CDR3, the DNA is TGTGCCAGCAGCTTAGGCTCGAACACTGAAGCTTTCTTT. Together with reference TRBV7-2 and TRBJ1-1, the CDR3 gives the full variable domain: GAGVSQSPSNKVTEKGKDVELRCDPISGHTALYWYRQSLGQGLEFLIYFQGNSAPDKSGLPSDRFSAERTGGSVSTLTIQRTQQEDSAVYLCASSLGSNTEAFFGQGTRLTVV.

This sequence joins TRBV6-1 and TRBJ1-1; D not certain. Trimming stripped 5 bases from V and 3 bases from J, with 10 bases between. The V gene's germline CDR1 is MNHNS and CDR2 SASEGT. CDR3 length: 13 residues. The CDR3 DNA sequence: TGTGCCAGCAGTCCTACTTACGACACTGAAGCTTTCTTT. Translation gives CASSPTYDTEAFF.

V and J are TRBV2 and TRBJ2-7, with a tentative D call TRBD2 (6 bases). Looked up from germline, CDR1 is SNHLY and CDR2 is FYNNEI. With 10 bases removed from V and 5 bases from J, the gap between germline ends came to 12 bases. The length of the CDR3 is 11 residues. The CDR3 DNA is TGTGCCATACAAACGGGGGACGAGCAGTACTTC. The encoded protein is CAIQTGDEQYF.

This clonotype was seen a few times. The J gene is TRBJ2-7, the V gene TRBV29-1, with D maybe TRBD1 (6 bases). The ends were cut back, 7 bases at V and 0 bases at J, with 13 bases in the middle. The CDR3 is made up of 13 amino acids. The germline CDR1 and CDR2 sequences are SQVTM and ANQGSEA. CDR3 sequence (DNA): TGCAGCGCCATCAGACAGGACTCCTACGAGCAGTACTTC. It translates to CSAIRQDSYEQYF.

This clonotype appeared a single time. This sequence joins TRBV13 and TRBJ2-3; D may be TRBD2 (6 bases). Germline values: CDR1 PRHDT, CDR2 FYEKMQ (reference sequence). The CDR3 has 12 residues. V gave up 9 bases and J gave up 4 bases, with 11 bases separating them. The CDR3 reads CARGGVADTQYF. The DNA for the CDR3 is TGTGCCAGAGGAGGGGTGGCAGATACGCAGTATTTT.

This clonotype was seen a handful of times. The chain uses TRBV7-3 and TRBJ2-1; D not resolved. This CDR3 has 16 residues. Trimming stripped 5 bases from V and 0 bases from J, with 14 bases between. CDR1 SGHTA and CDR2 FQGTGA come from the germline V gene. CDR3 DNA sequence: TGTGCCAGCAGCCCAACCTCGGCTAACTCCTACAATGAGCAGTTCTTC. Protein: CASSPTSANSYNEQFF.

This chain links TRBV28 with TRBJ2-1, with 8 bases that match TRBD1. Germline CDR1 MDHEN, CDR2 SYDVKM. V lost 4 bases to trimming and J lost 8 bases; unmatched junction nucleotides: 16. The CDR3 totals 17 residues. CDR3 DNA sequence: TGTGCCAGCAGTTCGGTAAGAAGGACAGGGCACCCGGATGAGCAGTTCTTC. Its translation is CASSSVRRTGHPDEQFF.